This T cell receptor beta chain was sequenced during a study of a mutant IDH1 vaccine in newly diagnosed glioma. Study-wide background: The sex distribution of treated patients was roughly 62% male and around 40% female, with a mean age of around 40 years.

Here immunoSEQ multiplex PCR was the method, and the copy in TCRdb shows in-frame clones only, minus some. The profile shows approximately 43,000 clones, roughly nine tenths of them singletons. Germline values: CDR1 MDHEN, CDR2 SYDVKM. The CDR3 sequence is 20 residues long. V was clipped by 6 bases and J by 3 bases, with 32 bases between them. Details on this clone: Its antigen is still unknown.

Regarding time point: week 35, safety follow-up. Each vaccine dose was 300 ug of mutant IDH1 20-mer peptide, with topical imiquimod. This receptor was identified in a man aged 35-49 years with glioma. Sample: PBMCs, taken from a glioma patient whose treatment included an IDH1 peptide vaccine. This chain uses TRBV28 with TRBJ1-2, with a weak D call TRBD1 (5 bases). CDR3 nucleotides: TGTGCCAGCAGATATCATCTTAAGGGGCAGCTTCTAACTCGGTACTATGGCTACACCTTC. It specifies CASRYHLKGQLLTRYYGYTF.